The 17 T cell receptor beta chains below all came from one sample that was sequenced in a study of blood T cell repertoires in COVID-19. Produced via immunoSEQ multiplex PCR; TCRdb's table is partial and in-frame only. Altogether roughly 250,000 clones are present, about 88% being singletons, with the ten largest covering 2% to 2.5%. The sequenced sample consisted of peripheral blood. These receptors all come from a woman aged 40 to 50 who had recovered from COVID-19.

The V call is TRBV4-3, the J call TRBJ2-3, with D unresolved. Trimming left V 0 bases short and J 0 bases short, with 7 bases between. CDR1 and CDR2 (germline): LGHNA, YSLEER. The CDR3 covers 15 residues. The CDR3 DNA reads TGCGCCAGCAGCCAAGATTTTCTGAGCACAGATACGCAGTATTTT. Amino acids: CASSQDFLSTDTQYF.

J is TRBJ2-5 and V is TRBV5-8; weak D call: TRBD2 (7 bases). CDR3 length: 15 residues. From germline, CDR1 is SGHTS and CDR2 YDEGEE. Deletions cut 1 base from V and 7 bases from J, with 17 bases between. CDR3 DNA: TGTGCCAGCAGCTTGTTGGACGCGGGGGCTGGGACCCAGTACTTC. Its protein is CASSLLDAGAGTQYF.

The J gene is TRBJ2-7, the V gene TRBV5-5; TRBD2 matches 8 bases. Germline loops: CDR1 SGHKS, CDR2 YYEKEE (reference sequence). V shed 2 bases and J 2 bases; nucleotides not matched to a gene: 6. CDR3 length: 15 amino acids. CDR3 DNA: TGTGCCAGCAGCTTATTAGCGGGGTTTACCTACGAGCAGTACTTC. Its translation: CASSLLAGFTYEQYF.

The V call is TRBV25-1, the J call TRBJ2-7; 7 bases map to TRBD1. Germline V gives CDR1 MGHDK, CDR2 SYGVNS. V was pared by 5 bases and J by 1 base, with 8 bases of the junction left unmatched. The CDR3 is made up of 15 amino acids. The CDR3 spells CASSRSDRMSYEQYF. The CDR3 nucleotides are TGTGCCAGCAGTAGGTCGGACAGGATGTCCTACGAGCAGTACTTC.

The chain is built from TRBV9 and TRBJ2-3; D is uncertain. Germline V gives CDR1 SGDLS, CDR2 YYNGEE. The germline V and J ends were trimmed by 4 bases and 2 bases, with 17 bases remaining between them. This CDR3 is built from 16 residues. CDR3 nucleotides: TGTGCCAGCAGCCATCGCGACTCCTTCCTCACAGATACGCAGTATTTT. It yields the protein CASSHRDSFLTDTQYF.

The rearrangement links TRBV15 to TRBJ2-1; D remains unclear. V lost 1 base to trimming and J lost 6 bases, with 16 bases between them. The CDR3 contains 16 residues. Germline lookup yields CDR1 LNHNV and CDR2 YYDKDF (reference sequence). The CDR3 sequence is CATSRGSPPSGNEQFF. The CDR3 nucleotides read TGTGCCACCAGCAGAGGCTCCCCCCCCTCGGGCAATGAGCAGTTCTTC.

This chain joins TRBV3-1 (or the pseudogene TRBV3-2) and TRBJ2-7; D not resolved. V lost 1 base and J 3 bases, leaving 16 bases between the germline ends. Germline V gene sequence: CDR1 LGHDT, CDR2 YNNKEL (reference sequence). The CDR3 consists of 16 residues. The CDR3 region is CASSQVLGGAYYEQYF. For the CDR3, the DNA is TGTGCCAGCAGCCAAGTCCTCGGTGGTGCCTACTACGAGCAGTACTTC.

This rearrangement joins TRBV15 to TRBJ1-2; no firm D call. V shed 5 bases and J shed 6 bases, with 16 bases lying between them. The CDR3 extends over 14 amino acids. Germline V gene lookup returns CDR1 LNHNV and CDR2 YYDKDF (reference sequence). The CDR3 DNA sequence: TGTGCCACCAGCCCGAGGGCCTACGGGAATGGCTACACCTTC. This translates into CATSPRAYGNGYTF.

With regard to this clone: The junction departs from germline at one end; a sequencing error may be responsible. The genes are TRBV11-3 and TRBJ1-2; TRBD1 aligns across 12 bases. The germline CDR1 and CDR2 sequences are SGHNT and YENEEA. The CDR3 length is 15 residues. The CDR3 nucleotides read TGTGCCAGCAGCTTAAGGTCCGGGACAGGGGGCCTAGTCTACTTC. Its translation: CASSLRSGTGGLVYF.

J is TRBJ1-6 and V is TRBV7-2; D is undetermined. Germline assignment: CDR1 SGHTA and CDR2 FQGNSA. The CDR3 consists of 12 residues. Trimming shortened V by 4 bases and J by 6 bases, and 4 bases separated the two germline ends. Written as DNA, the CDR3 is TGTGCCAGCAGCTCGTTTAATTCACCCCTCCACTTT. The encoded protein is CASSSFNSPLHF.

The J gene is TRBJ1-1, the V gene TRBV27; 10 nucleotides agree with TRBD1. Germline loops: CDR1 MNHEY, CDR2 SMNVEV (reference sequence). The CDR3 contains 15 residues. With 6 bases clipped from V and 11 bases from J, the junction kept 15 bases outside the gene matches. The CDR3 DNA sequence: TGTGCCAGCAGCCAGAATCCGGGACAGGGGAGGAGGGCTTTCTTT. Its protein product is CASSQNPGQGRRAFF.

The gene calls are TRBV6-2 or TRBV6-3 and TRBJ2-6; a possible D gene is TRBD1 (7 bases). Germline V gene lookup returns CDR1 MNHEY and CDR2 SVGEGT. The CDR3 consists of 15 residues. With 5 bases removed from V and 2 bases from J, the gap between germline ends came to 10 bases. CDR3 bases: TGTGCCAGCAGTCCAGGGGGGACTGGGGCCAACGTCCTGACTTTC. Translation: CASSPGGTGANVLTF.

The gene calls are TRBV6-2 or TRBV6-3 and TRBJ1-2; D gene uncertain. V gave up 6 bases and J gave up 4 bases, with 12 bases separating them. Germline V gene data show CDR1 as MNHEY and CDR2 as SVGEGT. CDR3 length: 13 amino acids. CDR3 nucleotides: TGTGCCAGCAGGCCTCCGGGTAGCTATGGCTACACCTTC. Encoded protein: CASRPPGSYGYTF.

The DNA of the CDR3 is TGTGCCAGCAGCTTGGTACGGCAGGGGGCTCATGGCTACACCTTC. As protein: CASSLVRQGAHGYTF. J is TRBJ1-2 and V is TRBV5-4, with TRBD1 matching over 8 bases. Per germline, CDR1 SGHNT and CDR2 YYREEE (reference sequence). With V trimmed by 0 bases and J by 6 bases, 7 bases remained unmatched. There are 15 residues in the CDR3.

The V gene is TRBV4-1, the J gene TRBJ2-3, with 11 bases identical to TRBD2. The CDR3 spans 18 residues. From germline, CDR1 is MGHRA and CDR2 YSYEKL. The V gene end was trimmed by 1 base and the J gene end by 1 base; junction bases not matched to a gene: 7. The CDR3 DNA reads TGCGCCAGCAGCCAAGTGGGAGTTAGCGGGAGGGGCACAGATACGCAGTATTTT. Its protein is CASSQVGVSGRGTDTQYF.

To note about this clone: This CDR3 is also generated by other DNA sequences in the sample. The genes are TRBV6-6 and TRBJ2-7; D is undetermined. The CDR3 runs 14 residues. Per germline, CDR1 MNHNY and CDR2 SVGAGI (reference sequence). V dropped 0 bases and J dropped 1 base, with 7 bases sitting between them. CDR3 bases: TGTGCCAGCAGTTACTCGGGCACGTCCTACGAGCAGTACTTC. Protein product: CASSYSGTSYEQYF.

The chain joins TRBV7-2 to TRBJ2-1, with 7 bases aligning to TRBD2. Germline trimming cut 5 bases from V and 10 bases from J; bases unmatched to any gene: 11. The CDR3 runs 14 residues. Germline-derived CDR1 and CDR2 are SGHTA and FQGNSA. The CDR3 bases are TGTGCCAGCAGCCCGATTGTTGGACTAGTAGAGCAGTTCTTC. Translation gives CASSPIVGLVEQFF.